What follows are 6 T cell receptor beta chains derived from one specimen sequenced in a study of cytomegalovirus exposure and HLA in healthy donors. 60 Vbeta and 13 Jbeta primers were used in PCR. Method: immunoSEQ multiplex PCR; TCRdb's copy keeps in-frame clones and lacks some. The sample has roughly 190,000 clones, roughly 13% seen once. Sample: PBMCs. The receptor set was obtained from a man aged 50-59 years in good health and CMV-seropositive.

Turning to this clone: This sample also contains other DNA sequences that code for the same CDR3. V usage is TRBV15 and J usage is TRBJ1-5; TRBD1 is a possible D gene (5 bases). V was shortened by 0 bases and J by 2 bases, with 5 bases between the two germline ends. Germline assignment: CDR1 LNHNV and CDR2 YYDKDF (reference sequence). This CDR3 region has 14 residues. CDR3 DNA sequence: TGTGCCACCAGCAGAGACAGGGGCAATCAGCCCCAGCATTTT. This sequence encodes CATSRDRGNQPQHF.

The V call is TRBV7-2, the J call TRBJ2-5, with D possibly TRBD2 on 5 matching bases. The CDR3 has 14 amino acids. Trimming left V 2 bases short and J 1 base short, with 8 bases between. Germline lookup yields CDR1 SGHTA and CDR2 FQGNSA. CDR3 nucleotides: TGTGCCAGCAGCTTAAACGGGATCCAAGAGACCCAGTACTTC. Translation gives CASSLNGIQETQYF.

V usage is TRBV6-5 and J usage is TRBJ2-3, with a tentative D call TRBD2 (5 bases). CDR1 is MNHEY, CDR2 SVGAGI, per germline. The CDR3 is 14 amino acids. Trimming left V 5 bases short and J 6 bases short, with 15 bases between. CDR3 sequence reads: CASSPPGRMDTQYF. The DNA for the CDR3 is TGTGCCAGCAGTCCTCCGGGGAGAATGGATACGCAGTATTTT.

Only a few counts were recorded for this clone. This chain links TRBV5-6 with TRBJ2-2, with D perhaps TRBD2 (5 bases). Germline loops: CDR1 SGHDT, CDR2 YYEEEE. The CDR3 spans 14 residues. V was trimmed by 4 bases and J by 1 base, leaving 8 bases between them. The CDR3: CASSRGQNTGELFF. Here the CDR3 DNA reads TGTGCCAGCAGCCGAGGGCAGAACACCGGGGAGCTGTTTTTT.

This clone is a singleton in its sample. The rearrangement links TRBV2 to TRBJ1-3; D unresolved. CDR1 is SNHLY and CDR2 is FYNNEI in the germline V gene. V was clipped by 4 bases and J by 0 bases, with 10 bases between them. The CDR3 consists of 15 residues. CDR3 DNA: TGTGCCAGCAGTGGCCCGTTGAGCTCTGGAAACACCATATATTTT. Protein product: CASSGPLSSGNTIYF.

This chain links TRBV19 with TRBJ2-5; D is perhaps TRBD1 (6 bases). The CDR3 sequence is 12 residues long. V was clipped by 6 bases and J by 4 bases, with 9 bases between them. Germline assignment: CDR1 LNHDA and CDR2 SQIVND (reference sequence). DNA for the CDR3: TGTGCCAGTAGACAGGGTCGAGAGACCCAGTACTTC. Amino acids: CASRQGRETQYF.